One sample yielded the 11 T cell receptor beta chains listed below, sequenced in a study of T cell changes during pregnancy in multiple sclerosis. Assay used: immunoSEQ multiplex PCR; TCRdb lists only in-frame clones, some missing. Of tens of thousands of clones listed, 93% are singletons. The sequencing used CD8+ T cells from peripheral blood mononuclear cells, collected in the third trimester of pregnancy. These receptors all come from a female donor with multiple sclerosis, enrolled in a pregnancy study.

The chain uses TRBV27 and TRBJ2-7, with 7 bases lining up with TRBD2. Germline V gene sequence: CDR1 MNHEY, CDR2 SMNVEV (reference sequence). The CDR3 has 11 amino acids. V was pared by 6 bases and J by 7 bases, with 3 bases of the junction left unmatched. CDR3 amino acids: CASRLGGEQYF. The DNA of the CDR3 is TGTGCCAGCAGGTTGGGAGGGGAGCAGTACTTC.

The chain uses TRBV9 and TRBJ2-1; 8 bases agree with TRBD2. Per the germline V gene, CDR1 is SGDLS and CDR2 is YYNGEE. Trimming removed 3 bases from V and 4 bases from J; junction bases left unmatched: 9. This CDR3 is 16 amino acids long. DNA of the CDR3: TGTGCCAGCAGCGGCCGCACTAGCGGACCTTACAATGAGCAGTTCTTC. Residues: CASSGRTSGPYNEQFF.

V is TRBV6-6 and J is TRBJ2-7; 7 nucleotides line up with TRBD1. Germline loops: CDR1 MNHNY, CDR2 SVGAGI (reference sequence). Germline trimming cut 5 bases from V and 2 bases from J; bases unmatched to any gene: 9. The CDR3 extends over 15 amino acids. CDR3 sequence (DNA): TGTGCCAGCAGTAAGACAGGGCGCGCCCCCTACGAGCAGTACTTC. Protein: CASSKTGRAPYEQYF.

This chain links TRBV7-9 with TRBJ2-2; TRBD1 matches 10 bases. The CDR3 extends over 15 amino acids. CDR1 is SEHNR and CDR2 is FQNEAQ in the germline V gene (reference sequence). J lost 3 bases, V lost 4 bases, and 2 bases had no gene match. CDR3 loop: CASSSGQGHTGELFF. The CDR3 DNA reads as TGTGCCAGCAGCTCGGGACAGGGGCACACCGGGGAGCTGTTTTTT.

This clone was detected only a few times. The chain is built from TRBV7-9 and TRBJ1-5; no firm D call. This CDR3 has 14 residues. CDR1 is SEHNR and CDR2 is FQNEAQ in the germline V gene (reference sequence). The ends were cut back, 1 base at V and 1 base at J, with 5 bases in the middle. The CDR3 loop is CASSLGQSNQPQHF. For the CDR3, the DNA is TGTGCCAGCAGCTTAGGGCAAAGCAATCAGCCCCAGCATTTT.

The chain couples TRBV11-3 to TRBJ2-2; possible D gene TRBD1, 6 bases. CDR3 length equals 15 residues. Germline lookup yields CDR1 SGHNT and CDR2 YENEEA. The ends were cut back, 5 bases at V and 4 bases at J, with 14 bases in the middle. The chain's CDR3 is CASSPTGWITGELFF. The CDR3 nucleotides read TGTGCCAGCAGCCCTACAGGGTGGATCACCGGGGAGCTGTTTTTT.

The rearrangement uses TRBV13 and TRBJ2-4, with TRBD2 matching 13 bases. CDR3 size: 15 residues. The germline V gene has CDR1 PRHDT and CDR2 FYEKMQ (reference sequence). Trimming removed 5 bases from V and 8 bases from J; junction bases left unmatched: 6. The CDR3 coding sequence is TGTGCCAGCAGCCAACTAGCGGGAGGGCAGGACATTCAGTACTTC. Encoded protein: CASSQLAGGQDIQYF.

The V and J genes are TRBV6-4 and TRBJ2-1; TRBD1 matches 11 bases. CDR3 length: 16 amino acids. Germline V lookup: CDR1 MRHNA, CDR2 SNTAGT. With V trimmed by 0 bases and J by 2 bases, 0 bases remained unmatched. CDR3 amino acids: CASSDSGQGAYNEQFF. As DNA, the CDR3 is TGTGCCAGCAGTGACTCGGGACAGGGGGCCTACAATGAGCAGTTCTTC.

The V gene is TRBV2, the J gene TRBJ1-1; 8 bases agree with TRBD1. Germline lookup yields CDR1 SNHLY and CDR2 FYNNEI. This CDR3 is 14 amino acids long. V was pared by 7 bases and J by 2 bases, with 6 bases of the junction left unmatched. The CDR3 DNA reads as TGTGCCAGCACCACGGGGACAGGTAACACTGAAGCTTTCTTT. Its translation is CASTTGTGNTEAFF.

V and J are TRBV27 and TRBJ2-1; 7 nucleotides match TRBD2. CDR3 length: 15 residues. Germline trimming cut 6 bases from V and 0 bases from J; bases unmatched to any gene: 5. The germline V gene encodes CDR1 MNHEY and CDR2 SMNVEV (reference sequence). DNA for the CDR3: TGTGCCAGCAGCGATGGACTAGGCTCCTACAATGAGCAGTTCTTC. This gives the protein CASSDGLGSYNEQFF.

The V and J genes are TRBV2 and TRBJ2-7; possibly TRBD2 for D (6 bases). V was shortened by 6 bases and J by 5 bases, with 29 bases between the two germline ends. The CDR3 has 18 amino acids. Germline V gene lookup returns CDR1 SNHLY and CDR2 FYNNEI. CDR3 sequence (DNA): TGTGCCAGCAGCGGAGGGACCGAAGAACCCAACCGACACCACGAGCAGTACTTC. It codes for CASSGGTEEPNRHHEQYF.